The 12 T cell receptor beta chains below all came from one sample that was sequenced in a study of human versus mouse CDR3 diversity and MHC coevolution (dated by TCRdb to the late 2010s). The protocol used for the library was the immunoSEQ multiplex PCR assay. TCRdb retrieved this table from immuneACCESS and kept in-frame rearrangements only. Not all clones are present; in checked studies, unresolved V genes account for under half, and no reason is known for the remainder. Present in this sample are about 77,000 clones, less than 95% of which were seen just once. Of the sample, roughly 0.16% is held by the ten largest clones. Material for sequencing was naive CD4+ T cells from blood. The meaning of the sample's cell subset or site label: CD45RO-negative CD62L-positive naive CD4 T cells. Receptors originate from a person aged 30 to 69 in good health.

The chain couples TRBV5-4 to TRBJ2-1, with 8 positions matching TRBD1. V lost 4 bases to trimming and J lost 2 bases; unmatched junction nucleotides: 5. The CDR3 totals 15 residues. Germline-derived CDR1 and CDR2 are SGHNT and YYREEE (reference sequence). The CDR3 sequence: CASSPRQGPYNEQFF. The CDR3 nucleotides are TGTGCCAGCAGCCCGAGACAGGGGCCCTACAATGAGCAGTTCTTC.

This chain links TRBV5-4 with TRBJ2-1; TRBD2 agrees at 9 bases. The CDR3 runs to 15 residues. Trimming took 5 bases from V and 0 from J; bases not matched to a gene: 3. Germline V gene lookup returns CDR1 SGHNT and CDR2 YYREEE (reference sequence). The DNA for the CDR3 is TGTGCCAGCAGTCTAGCGGGACCCTCCTACAATGAGCAGTTCTTC. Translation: CASSLAGPSYNEQFF.

CDR3 sequence reads: CASSVSPIDSYEQYF. The DNA for the CDR3 is TGTGCCAGCAGTGTTAGTCCCATTGACTCCTACGAGCAGTACTTC. The chain is built from TRBV6-1 and TRBJ2-7; no clear D gene. The CDR3 is made up of 15 amino acids. Trimming removed 4 bases from V and 0 bases from J, with 13 bases in between. Germline CDR1 MNHNS, CDR2 SASEGT.

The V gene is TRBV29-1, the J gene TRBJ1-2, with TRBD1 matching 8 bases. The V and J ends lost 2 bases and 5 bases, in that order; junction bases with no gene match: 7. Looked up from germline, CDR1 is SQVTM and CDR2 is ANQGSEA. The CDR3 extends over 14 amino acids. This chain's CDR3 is CSVESRTGQYGYTF. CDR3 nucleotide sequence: TGCAGCGTTGAATCGAGGACAGGGCAATATGGCTACACCTTC.

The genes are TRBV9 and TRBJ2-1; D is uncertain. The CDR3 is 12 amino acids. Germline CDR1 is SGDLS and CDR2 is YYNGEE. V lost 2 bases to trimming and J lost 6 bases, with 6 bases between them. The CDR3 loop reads CASSVEINEQFF. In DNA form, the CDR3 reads TGTGCCAGCAGCGTGGAGATCAATGAGCAGTTCTTC.

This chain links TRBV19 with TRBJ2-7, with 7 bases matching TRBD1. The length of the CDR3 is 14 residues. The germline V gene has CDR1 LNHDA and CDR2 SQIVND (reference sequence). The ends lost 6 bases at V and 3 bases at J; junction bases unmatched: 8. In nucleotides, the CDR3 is TGTGCCAGTAGCTCCGGGACAGAAAACTACGAGCAGTACTTC. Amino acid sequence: CASSSGTENYEQYF.

The CDR3 DNA reads TGCAGCGTAGGACAGGGAGGCTATGGCTACACCTTC. This codes for CSVGQGGYGYTF. J is TRBJ1-2 and V is TRBV29-1; TRBD1 matches 8 bases. The CDR3 spans 12 residues. Trimming removed 6 bases from V and 4 bases from J; junction bases left unmatched: 4. CDR1 is SQVTM and CDR2 is ANQGSEA in the germline V gene.

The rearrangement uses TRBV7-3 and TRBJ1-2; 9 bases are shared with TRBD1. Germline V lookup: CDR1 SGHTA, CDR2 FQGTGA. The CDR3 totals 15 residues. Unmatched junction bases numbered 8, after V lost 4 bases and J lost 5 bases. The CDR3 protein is CASSSGQGGPYGYTF. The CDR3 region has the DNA TGTGCCAGCAGCTCGGGACAGGGCGGGCCGTATGGCTACACCTTC.

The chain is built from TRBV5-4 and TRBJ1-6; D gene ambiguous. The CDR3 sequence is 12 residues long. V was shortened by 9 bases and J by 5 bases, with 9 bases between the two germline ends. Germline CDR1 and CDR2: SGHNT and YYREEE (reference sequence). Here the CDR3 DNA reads TGTGCCACCAAAGAGAATAATTCACCCCTCCACTTT. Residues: CATKENNSPLHF.

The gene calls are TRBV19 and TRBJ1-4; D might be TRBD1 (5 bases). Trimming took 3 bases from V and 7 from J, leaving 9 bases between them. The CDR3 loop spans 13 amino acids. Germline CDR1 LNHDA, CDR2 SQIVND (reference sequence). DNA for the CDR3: TGTGCCAGTAGTATGGGGGGAATTGAAAAACTGTTTTTT. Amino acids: CASSMGGIEKLFF.

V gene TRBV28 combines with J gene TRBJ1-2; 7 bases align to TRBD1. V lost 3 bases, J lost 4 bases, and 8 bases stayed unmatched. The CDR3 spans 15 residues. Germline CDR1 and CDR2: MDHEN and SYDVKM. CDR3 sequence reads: CASSFPTGLSYGYTF. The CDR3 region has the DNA TGTGCCAGCAGTTTCCCGACAGGGCTTAGCTATGGCTACACCTTC.

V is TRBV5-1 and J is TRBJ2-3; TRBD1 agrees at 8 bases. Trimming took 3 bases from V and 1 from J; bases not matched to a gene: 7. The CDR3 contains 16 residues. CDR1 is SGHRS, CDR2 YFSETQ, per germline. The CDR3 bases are TGCGCCAGCAGCTCCCAGTCGGGACAGGGCACAGATACGCAGTATTTT. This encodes CASSSQSGQGTDTQYF.